A selection of T cell receptor beta chains follows, all from one sample in a study of radiotherapy plus CTLA-4 blockade in lung cancer. The assay was immunoSEQ multiplex PCR, and TCRdb's table has in-frame clones only and misses some. The sample lists about 53,000 clones; approximately 85% were seen once. The material sequenced was peripheral blood, taken from a patient treated with radiotherapy plus ipilimumab. The receptors derive from a human donor with non-small cell lung cancer whose response to radiotherapy plus ipilimumab could not be evaluated. Both conserved end residues are part of each CDR3. Size tells how often a clone was seen (once, few, many) or the class of an expanded clone, and some rows leave it out.

abundance,v_gene,CDR3aa
-,TRBV28,CASSPIKAGGRYSNQPQHF
-,TRBV28,CASSLRAGGQYF
-,TRBV7-2,CASSLVPSGITGELFF
-,TRBV30,CAWDRGPAYEQYF
-,TRBV30,CAWSEGDGQDTQYF
-,TRBV29-1,CSVEVYTGTGANVLTF
-,TRBV5-1,CASSLGGGYEQYF
-,TRBV19,CASSVLLAGEQYF
-,TRBV18,CASSPMTVYGYTF
-,TRBV6-6,CASSNPRGSGTPLHF
once,TRBV28,CASSFGDRSDGYTF
-,TRBV5-1,CASSRQDSDGYTF
-,TRBV6-1,CASSEVGTSGLNEQFF
once,TRBV4-3,CASSQEAGNEQFF
-,TRBV10-3,CAISDRGWATEAFF
-,TRBV7-9,CASSTLGQNTEAFF
-,TRBV5-1,CASSLGPNTEAFF
once,TRBV28,CASSFGGGNEKLFF
-,TRBV7-3,CASSLDPSSYNEQFF
-,TRBV7-9,CASSPRGGYEQYF
-,TRBV7-6,CASSLVREDEQFF
-,TRBV6-1,CASSEEARVRIYEQYF
-,TRBV20-1,CSAPAGYEQYF
-,TRBV29-1,CSVEPVTEAFF
-,TRBV7-3,CASRLRSIDNEQFF
once,TRBV14,CASSQDCQIVNRDRGSGNNQPQHF
-,TRBV27,CASSLYQGHEQFF
-,TRBV7-3,CASSLTAENIQYF
-,TRBV30,CAWNNRGGEEKLFF